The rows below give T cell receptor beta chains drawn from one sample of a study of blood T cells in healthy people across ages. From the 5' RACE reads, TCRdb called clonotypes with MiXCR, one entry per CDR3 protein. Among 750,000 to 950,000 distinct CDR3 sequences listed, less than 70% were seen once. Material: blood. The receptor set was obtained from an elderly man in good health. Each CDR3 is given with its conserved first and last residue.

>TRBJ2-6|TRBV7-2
CASSLFGQGTVGANVLTF
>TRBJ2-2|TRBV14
CASSQTGSTGELFF
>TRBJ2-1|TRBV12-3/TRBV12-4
CASSLAPTGGVREFSYNEQFF
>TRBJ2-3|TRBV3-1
CASSQDRAGWVTDTQYF
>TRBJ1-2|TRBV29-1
CSVVVGNYGYTF
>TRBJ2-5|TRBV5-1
CASTKSGGQGREQYF
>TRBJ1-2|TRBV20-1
CSASPPGYYGYTF
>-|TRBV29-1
CSVRVSEQYF
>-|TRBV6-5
CASSGHREYEQYF
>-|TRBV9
CASSERLGGTYNEQYF
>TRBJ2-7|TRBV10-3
CAISDPSFSYEQYF
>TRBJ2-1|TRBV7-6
CASSPGGGSSYNEQFF
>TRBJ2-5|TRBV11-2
CASSLDEAGQRYF
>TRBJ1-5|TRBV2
CASRGGGANQPQHF
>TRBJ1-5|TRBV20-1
CSARAGGTQPQHF
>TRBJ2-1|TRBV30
CAWSWNSNEQFF
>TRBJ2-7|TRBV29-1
CSVGVPSYEQYF
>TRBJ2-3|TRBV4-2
CASSSRTSGSTDTQYF
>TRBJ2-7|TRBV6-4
CASSDSTPNPYEQYF
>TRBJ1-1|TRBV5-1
CASSAGTARSEAFF